This passage covers 17 T cell receptor beta chains from one sample sequenced in a study of blood T cell repertoires in COVID-19 (dated by TCRdb to the early 2020s). Receptor libraries were prepared by the immunoSEQ multiplex PCR assay. Entries here come from immuneACCESS through TCRdb and include only in-frame sequences with V and J called. Some clones fail to appear in such tables; in the studies checked, an unresolved V gene covers under half of the shortfall, and the cause of the remainder is unknown. In all, the sample holds 91,000 or so clones, and around 82% of those were seen once. The ten top clones hold almost 7% of the sample. Sequenced input: peripheral blood. All receptors come from a man aged 45 to 65 with active or convalescent COVID-19.

This clone has a handful of counts. V is TRBV7-9 and J is TRBJ1-6; 8 bases line up with TRBD1. With V trimmed by 5 bases and J by 5 bases, 5 bases remained unmatched. The CDR3 totals 15 residues. CDR1 is SEHNR, CDR2 FQNEAQ, per germline (reference sequence). CDR3 sequence: CASSGWTGNNSPLHF. The CDR3 DNA reads as TGTGCCAGCAGCGGGTGGACAGGGAATAATTCACCCCTCCACTTT.

The genes are TRBV5-4 and TRBJ2-3, with TRBD2 matching 14 bases. The V segment lost 4 bases and the J segment 5 bases; nucleotides outside the gene matches: 9. The CDR3 extends over 17 amino acids. Germline CDR1 is SGHNT and CDR2 is YYREEE (reference sequence). CDR3 loop: CASSMTSGGAGKDTQYF. As DNA, the CDR3 is TGTGCCAGCAGCATGACTAGCGGGGGGGCAGGGAAAGATACGCAGTATTTT.

The chain carries TRBV6-4 and TRBJ2-2; TRBD2 might be the D (6 bases). Germline lookup yields CDR1 MRHNA and CDR2 SNTAGT. The germline V and J ends were trimmed by 3 bases and 6 bases, with 8 bases remaining between them. There are 13 residues in the CDR3. The CDR3 here is CASSEEGSGELFF. The CDR3 DNA is TGTGCCAGCAGTGAGGAGGGATCCGGGGAGCTGTTTTTT.

V and J are TRBV7-2 and TRBJ2-5; 7 bases align to TRBD2. Per the germline V gene, CDR1 is SGHTA and CDR2 is FQGNSA. With V trimmed by 2 bases and J by 5 bases, 2 bases remained unmatched. This CDR3 region has 13 residues. The CDR3 bases are TGTGCCAGCAGCTTACACGGGGGGGAGACCCAGTACTTC. Translating gives CASSLHGGETQYF.

The chain is built from TRBV19 and TRBJ2-7; TRBD1 aligns across 9 bases. V lost 2 bases, J lost 3 bases, and 5 bases stayed unmatched. The CDR3 spans 15 residues. Per germline, CDR1 LNHDA and CDR2 SQIVND (reference sequence). CDR3: CASSITRTGVYEQYF. The CDR3 nucleotides are TGTGCCAGTAGTATAACGAGGACAGGGGTCTACGAGCAGTACTTC.

The genes are TRBV7-6 and TRBJ2-5; D might be TRBD2 (6 bases). Germline CDR1 SGHVS, CDR2 FNYEAQ. The ends were cut back, 5 bases at V and 4 bases at J, with 23 bases in the middle. The CDR3 is 17 amino acids. CDR3: CASSPAGGAGMRETQYF. The CDR3 DNA reads as TGTGCCAGCAGCCCCGCTGGTGGGGCGGGGATGAGAGAGACCCAGTACTTC.

The J gene is TRBJ1-1, the V gene TRBV28, with D possibly TRBD1 on 6 matching bases. The CDR3 totals 14 residues. Trimming cost V 5 bases and J 0 bases, with 10 bases left between them. Germline V gene data show CDR1 as MDHEN and CDR2 as SYDVKM. The DNA of the CDR3 is TGTGCCAGCAGTCCGGGACATCTGAACACTGAAGCTTTCTTT. Residues: CASSPGHLNTEAFF.

The rearrangement joins TRBV21-1 to TRBJ1-4; the table gives TRBD1 as D, unverified against the DNA. TRBV21-1 is listed as a pseudogene. This CDR3 spans 12 amino acids. The CDR3 is CASSRVDPGHYF. CDR3 sequence (DNA): TGTGCCAGCAGCAGAGTGGATCCGGGACACTATTTT.

This clone has just a few counts. The V call is TRBV6-2 or TRBV6-3, the J call TRBJ1-1; 11 bases match TRBD1. The CDR3 loop spans 15 amino acids. Germline trimming cut 0 bases from V and 3 bases from J; bases unmatched to any gene: 0. The germline gives CDR1 MNHEY, CDR2 SVGEGT. For the CDR3, the DNA is TGTGCCAGCAGTTACTCGGGACAGGGGGACACTGAAGCTTTCTTT. It yields the protein CASSYSGQGDTEAFF.

In DNA form, the CDR3 reads TGTGCCAGCAGAGGGATCGGGGGTTACGAGCAGTACTTC. This sequence encodes CASRGIGGYEQYF. The gene calls are TRBV6-5 and TRBJ2-7, with a tentative D call TRBD2 (6 bases). CDR1 is MNHEY, CDR2 SVGAGI, per germline. The V end was cut by 6 bases, the J end by 4 bases, with 13 bases between. This CDR3 is built from 13 residues.

This chain joins TRBV9 and TRBJ2-3; 12 bases fit TRBD2. The germline gives CDR1 SGDLS, CDR2 YYNGEE. This CDR3 has 16 amino acids. The V segment lost 3 bases and the J segment 2 bases; nucleotides outside the gene matches: 4. Here the CDR3 reads CASSAPSGGVTDTQYF. The CDR3 bases are TGTGCCAGCAGCGCCCCTAGCGGGGGGGTCACAGATACGCAGTATTTT.

V gene TRBV28 combines with J gene TRBJ1-1; 10 bases agree with TRBD1. V lost 7 bases and J lost 1; bases outside the gene matches: 3. The CDR3 covers 14 residues. Germline V gives CDR1 MDHEN, CDR2 SYDVKM. The CDR3 loop reads CASTRTGGNTEAFF. CDR3 coding DNA: TGTGCCAGCACCCGGACAGGGGGGAACACTGAAGCTTTCTTT.

V is TRBV24-1 and J is TRBJ2-6; perhaps TRBD2 as D (6 bases). V was shortened by 3 bases and J by 0 bases, with 8 bases between the two germline ends. The CDR3 consists of 16 residues. From germline, CDR1 is KGHDR and CDR2 SFDVKD. DNA of the CDR3: TGTGCCACCAGTGATATGGGGGGCTCTGGGGCCAACGTCCTGACTTTC. It encodes CATSDMGGSGANVLTF.

The J gene is TRBJ2-3, the V gene TRBV9, with 10 bases that match TRBD2. This CDR3 comprises 16 residues. V shed 3 bases, J shed 4 bases, and the junction held 8 bases outside the gene matches. Germline V gives CDR1 SGDLS, CDR2 YYNGEE. CDR3 in DNA: TGTGCCAGCAGCGCTTTCGGGACTAGCGACGCAGATACGCAGTATTTT. This encodes CASSAFGTSDADTQYF. The variable domain in full, with the rest retrieved from reference TRBV9 and TRBJ2-3, is DSGVTQTPKHLITATGQRVTLRCSPRSGDLSVYWYQQSLDQGLQFLIQYYNGEERAKGNILERFSAQQFPDLHSELNLSSLELGDSALYFCASSAFGTSDADTQYFGPGTRLTVL.

This clone has at least ten counts. The V gene is TRBV18, the J gene TRBJ1-1, with 7 bases aligning to TRBD1. With 4 bases clipped from V and 3 bases from J, the junction kept 2 bases outside the gene matches. The germline gives CDR1 KGHSH, CDR2 LQKENI. There are 13 residues in the CDR3. CDR3 DNA sequence: TGTGCCAGCTCACGAGGACAGGACACTGAAGCTTTCTTT. Amino acids: CASSRGQDTEAFF.

The CDR3 region has the DNA TGTGCCAGCAGCTTAGTATCGGGCAGACAGGGAGGCGAGCAGTACTTC. Translation: CASSLVSGRQGGEQYF. The V gene is TRBV7-2, the J gene TRBJ2-7, with D perhaps matching TRBD1 (7 bases). V lost 1 base and J 6 bases, leaving 19 bases between the germline ends. Germline V gene data show CDR1 as SGHTA and CDR2 as FQGNSA. The CDR3 loop spans 16 amino acids.

The rearrangement uses TRBV7-9 and TRBJ1-1, with TRBD1 as a possible D gene (6 bases). The V end was cut by 5 bases, the J end by 4 bases, with 14 bases between. Germline V CDR1 and CDR2: SEHNR, FQNEAQ (reference sequence). This CDR3 is 14 amino acids long. Here the CDR3 reads CASSQSTGFTEAFF. The CDR3 bases are TGTGCCAGCAGCCAATCCACAGGGTTCACTGAAGCTTTCTTT.